The 12 T cell receptor beta chains below were found in one sample sequenced in a study of shared clonotypes between healthy human individuals. The method was immunoSEQ multiplex PCR; TCRdb's version includes in-frame clones alone and lacks a portion of them. This table has some 470,000 clones, 75% to 85% appearing once. Input material: PBMCs. Receptors originate from a woman aged 35 to 49 in good health. Some clones in this sample may be carry-over from other donors' samples.

The CDR3 loop reads CASSAPGGYEQYF. CDR3 nucleotide sequence: TGTGCCAGCAGCGCACCAGGGGGCTACGAGCAGTACTTC. The chain couples TRBV7-2 to TRBJ2-7; 7 bases fit TRBD1. J was trimmed by 3 bases and V by 5 bases; bases with no gene match: 4. This CDR3 is built from 13 residues. The germline V gene has CDR1 SGHTA and CDR2 FQGNSA.

The chain recombines TRBV7-9 with TRBJ2-3; D unresolved. Trimming left V 5 bases short and J 3 bases short, with 6 bases between. This CDR3 region has 12 residues. Germline V gene data show CDR1 as SEHNR and CDR2 as FQNEAQ (reference sequence). As DNA, the CDR3 is TGTGCCAGCAGCCATGGGACAGATACGCAGTATTTT. Amino acids: CASSHGTDTQYF. Drawing the rest from reference TRBV7-9 and TRBJ2-3, the complete variable domain is DTGVSQNPRHKITKRGQNVTFRCDPISEHNRLYWYRQTLGQGPEFLTYFQNEAQLEKSRLLSDRFSAERPKGSFSTLEIQRTEQGDSAMYLCASSHGTDTQYFGPGTRLTVL.

The chain links TRBV19 to TRBJ2-1, with D tentatively TRBD2 (5 bases). This CDR3 contains 16 residues. Germline values: CDR1 LNHDA, CDR2 SQIVND (reference sequence). V lost 3 bases and J 0 bases, leaving 12 bases between the germline ends. CDR3 region: CASSISLAISYNEQFF. The CDR3 DNA follows: TGTGCCAGTAGTATCTCCCTAGCCATCTCCTACAATGAGCAGTTCTTC.

This clone has a count of ten or more. This specimen includes other DNA sequences encoding the same CDR3. The chain couples TRBV19 to TRBJ1-1; tentatively, D is TRBD1 (5 bases). Trimming took off 3 bases at V and 0 bases at J, with 11 bases between the two ends. Germline V gives CDR1 LNHDA, CDR2 SQIVND (reference sequence). This CDR3 is built from 15 residues. The CDR3 bases are TGTGCCAGTAGTATTTCGGGCAGGGTGAACACTGAAGCTTTCTTT. Residues: CASSISGRVNTEAFF.

V usage is TRBV30 and J usage is TRBJ2-1, with TRBD2 identical over 15 bases. Looked up from germline, CDR1 is GTSNPN and CDR2 is SVGIG (reference sequence). Unmatched junction bases numbered 10, after V lost 3 bases and J lost 4 bases. This CDR3 spans 18 amino acids. Written as DNA, the CDR3 is TGTGCCTGGAGCGGACTAGCGGGAGGGAGTATAGGGTACAATGAGCAGTTCTTC. Its protein is CAWSGLAGGSIGYNEQFF.

This clone was detected once. This chain links TRBV5-1 with TRBJ2-5; D not certain. This CDR3 has 13 amino acids. The V end lost 2 bases, the J end lost 2 bases, and 7 bases lay between the germline ends. Germline CDR1 and CDR2: SGHRS and YFSETQ. Written as DNA, the CDR3 is TGCGCCAGCAGCTTTTCCCGTCAAGAGACCCAGTACTTC. Translation: CASSFSRQETQYF.

The V and J genes are TRBV6-1 and TRBJ2-5, with D uncertain. The V gene's germline CDR1 is MNHNS and CDR2 SASEGT. The germline V and J ends were trimmed by 6 bases and 1 base, with 6 bases remaining between them. The CDR3 spans 12 residues. CDR3 region: CASSYPQETQYF. The CDR3 region has the DNA TGTGCCAGCAGCTACCCCCAAGAGACCCAGTACTTC.

This chain joins TRBV7-2 and TRBJ1-3, with D unclear. The CDR3 extends over 15 amino acids. From germline, CDR1 is SGHTA and CDR2 FQGNSA. Trimming left V 4 bases short and J 0 bases short, with 10 bases between. The CDR3 bases are TGTGCCAGCAGCTCGGACGTCGGCTCTGGAAACACCATATATTTT. This codes for CASSSDVGSGNTIYF.

This clone occurred a few times. This chain connects TRBV28 to TRBJ2-7; tentative D call: TRBD2 (6 bases). The CDR3 contains 14 residues. In germline, CDR1 is MDHEN, CDR2 SYDVKM. V was trimmed by 1 base and J by 5 bases, leaving 12 bases between them. In DNA form, the CDR3 reads TGTGCCAGCAGTTTATCCGGGAGTCTCCACGAGCAGTACTTC. Amino acids: CASSLSGSLHEQYF.

Comments on this clone: This may be a read error: a much more frequent sequence differs by one nucleotide. Other DNA sequences in this sample translate to the same CDR3. The chain employs TRBV18 and TRBJ2-2, with no clear D. CDR1 KGHSH and CDR2 LQKENI come from the germline V gene. V dropped 2 bases and J dropped 5 bases, with 3 bases sitting between them. The CDR3 runs to 12 residues. DNA of the CDR3: TGTGCCAGCTCACCAGGTACCGGGGAGCTGTTTTTT. This gives the protein CASSPGTGELFF.

This clone has just a few counts. V is TRBV7-8 and J is TRBJ2-7, with a possible D match to TRBD1 (7 bases). The CDR3 length is 16 residues. Germline CDR1 reads SGHVS; CDR2 reads FQNEAQ. V was clipped by 5 bases and J by 0 bases, with 17 bases between them. This CDR3 reads CASSSSRGTYSYEQYF. As DNA, the CDR3 is TGTGCCAGCAGCAGCTCCAGGGGGACTTACTCCTACGAGCAGTACTTC.

The chain is built from TRBV18 and TRBJ2-1, with D perhaps matching TRBD1 (6 bases). In germline, CDR1 is KGHSH, CDR2 LQKENI. The V end lost 4 bases, the J end lost 5 bases, and 15 bases lay between the germline ends. The CDR3 covers 15 residues. The CDR3 bases are TGTGCCAGCTCACTCAACCAGGGGATCAACAATGAGCAGTTCTTC. As protein: CASSLNQGINNEQFF.